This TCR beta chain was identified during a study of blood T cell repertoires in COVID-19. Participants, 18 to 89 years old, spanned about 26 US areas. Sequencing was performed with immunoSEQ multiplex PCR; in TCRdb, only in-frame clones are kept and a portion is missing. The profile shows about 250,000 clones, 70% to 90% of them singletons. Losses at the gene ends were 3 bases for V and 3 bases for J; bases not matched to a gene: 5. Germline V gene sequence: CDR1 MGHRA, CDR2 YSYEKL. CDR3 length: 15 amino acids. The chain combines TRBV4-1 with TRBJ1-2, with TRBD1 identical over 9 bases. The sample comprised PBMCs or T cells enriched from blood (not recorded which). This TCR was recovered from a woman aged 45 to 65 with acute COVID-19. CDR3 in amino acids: CASSQSTGGDYGYTF. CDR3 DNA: TGCGCCAGCAGCCAGTCCACAGGGGGCGACTATGGCTACACCTTC.